This T cell receptor beta chain was retrieved from a study of cytomegalovirus exposure and HLA in healthy donors. With 5 bases clipped from V and 6 bases from J, the junction kept 10 bases outside the gene matches. Germline V lookup: CDR1 PRHDT, CDR2 FYEKMQ (reference sequence). The CDR3 loop spans 15 amino acids. Use of 60 Vbeta and 13 Jbeta primers characterized the PCR. Sequencing was performed with immunoSEQ multiplex PCR; in TCRdb, only in-frame clones are kept and a portion is missing. Recorded for this sample: some 96,000 clones. The chain couples TRBV13 to TRBJ1-1; 9 bases match TRBD1. The clonotype originates from a woman in her 30s in good health and CMV-seronegative. Sequences were obtained from PBMCs. CDR3 residues: CASSAGQGIGAEAFF. As DNA, the CDR3 is TGTGCCAGCAGCGCCGGACAGGGGATAGGGGCTGAAGCTTTCTTT.